The rows below give T cell receptor beta chains drawn from one sample of a study of cytomegalovirus exposure and HLA in healthy donors. Profiling relied on immunoSEQ multiplex PCR, and the TCRdb table lists in-frame clones only, not all of them. The data contain over 100,000 clones, roughly 80% of them singletons. Sequencing used PBMCs. The receptor set was obtained from a woman aged 45-65 years in good health and CMV-seropositive. CDR3s include the opening cysteine and the closing phenylalanine or tryptophan. A D gene is named only where the DNA matches it firmly. Size is stated for part of the rows, as once, few or many counts, or as a class when the clone is expanded.

j_call d_call clone_size v_call cdr3_aa cdr3_nt
TRBJ1-1 TRBD1 . TRBV5-1 CASSVGQGDTEAFF TGCGCCAGCAGCGTAGGACAGGGAGACACTGAAGCTTTCTTT
TRBJ2-7 TRBD1 . TRBV9 CASSASGTGGEKQYF TGTGCCAGCAGCGCCTCCGGGACAGGGGGTGAAAAGCAGTACTTC
TRBJ2-1 . . TRBV11-3 CASSLDWANNEQFF TGTGCCAGCAGCCTCGATTGGGCGAACAATGAGCAGTTCTTC
TRBJ2-1 . . TRBV5-1 CASSLARGSSYNEQFF TGCGCCAGCAGCTTGGCCAGAGGCAGCTCCTACAATGAGCAGTTCTTC
TRBJ1-5 . . TRBV2 CASSEQGQPQHF TGTGCCAGCAGCGAACAGGGACAGCCCCAGCATTTT
TRBJ2-1 . . TRBV6-1 CASRQERGNNEQFF TGTGCCAGCAGGCAGGAAAGAGGGAACAATGAGCAGTTCTTC
TRBJ2-2 . . TRBV9 CASSVAGVGTGELFF TGTGCCAGCAGCGTAGCCGGGGTTGGCACCGGGGAGCTGTTTTTT
TRBJ2-1 TRBD1 . TRBV28 CAIRGGGTGGYNEQFF TGTGCCATCAGAGGGGGGGGGACAGGGGGCTACAATGAGCAGTTCTTC
TRBJ1-3 TRBD1 . TRBV9 CASSQGQGASGNTIYF TGTGCCAGCAGCCAGGGACAGGGGGCCTCTGGAAACACCATATATTTT
TRBJ2-3 . . TRBV18 CASSSQGFSTDTQYF TGTGCCAGCTCATCGCAGGGGTTCAGCACAGATACGCAGTATTTT
TRBJ2-2 . . TRBV19 CASSITGNTGELFF TGTGCCAGTAGCATAACAGGGAACACCGGGGAGCTGTTTTTT
TRBJ2-7 TRBD1 . TRBV7-9 CASSPPLRGGLDNEQYF TGTGCCAGCAGCCCCCCGCTCAGAGGGGGCCTGGATAACGAGCAGTACTTC
TRBJ2-5 . . TRBV5-8 CASSQPEQYQETQYF TGTGCCAGCAGTCAACCCGAGCAATACCAAGAGACCCAGTACTTC
TRBJ1-4 TRBD1 . TRBV7-9 CASSSDRGAGEKLFF TGTGCCAGCAGCTCTGACAGGGGCGCGGGGGAAAAACTGTTTTTT
TRBJ2-3 . . TRBV27 CASRHRDVTDTQYF TGTGCCAGCAGACACAGGGATGTCACAGATACGCAGTATTTT
TRBJ2-2 . . TRBV14 CASSQFQSTGELFF TGTGCCAGCAGCCAATTTCAGTCCACCGGGGAGCTGTTTTTT
TRBJ1-5 . . TRBV6-5 CASSYLTGLEQPQHF TGTGCCAGCAGTTACCTTACAGGGCTTGAGCAGCCCCAGCATTTT
TRBJ1-1 TRBD1 . TRBV27 CATKEGQGGFIEAFF TGTGCCACCAAGGAGGGACAGGGGGGTTTCATTGAAGCTTTCTTT
TRBJ2-7 . . TRBV9 CASSVGGTSTYEQYF TGTGCCAGCAGCGTAGGGGGGACATCTACCTACGAGCAGTACTTC
TRBJ2-5 TRBD2 . TRBV5-1 CASSLAPGLAGSEQYF TGCGCCAGCAGCTTGGCCCCGGGACTAGCGGGGAGTGAGCAGTACTTC
TRBJ1-1 TRBD1 once TRBV30 CAWSVSDRDTEAFF TGTGCCTGGAGTGTAAGCGACAGGGACACTGAAGCTTTCTTT
TRBJ1-2 . few TRBV6-5 CASSYDRGTSYGYTF TGTGCCAGCAGTTACGATCGAGGGACTAGCTATGGCTACACCTTC
TRBJ1-1 TRBD1 . TRBV11-2 CASSLLGQGHTEAFF TGTGCCAGCAGCCTACTTGGACAGGGACACACTGAAGCTTTCTTT
TRBJ2-7 TRBD2 . TRBV5-1 CASSKGTSGDYEQYF TGCGCCAGCAGCAAGGGGACTAGCGGGGACTACGAGCAGTACTTC
TRBJ1-2 . . TRBV15 CATSRELGASTGSGYTF TGTGCCACCAGCAGAGAGTTGGGGGCCTCTACAGGGAGCGGCTACACCTTC
TRBJ1-2 . . TRBV4-3 CASSQDPGAQANYGYTF TGCGCCAGCAGCCAAGATCCAGGGGCCCAAGCTAACTATGGCTACACCTTC
TRBJ1-1 . . TRBV5-1 CASSLGTTQGGTEAFF TGCGCCAGCAGTCTCGGGACAACCCAGGGCGGCACTGAAGCTTTCTTT
TRBJ2-7 . . TRBV12-2 CASHRPTGIVHEQYF TGTGCAAGTCACAGACCGACAGGGATCGTCCACGAGCAGTACTTC